This passage covers 32 T cell receptor beta chains from one sample sequenced in a study of identifying expanded T cells in peripheral blood (dated by TCRdb to between 2017 and 2020). Preparation of the library involved the immunoSEQ multiplex PCR assay. TCRdb retrieved this table from immuneACCESS and kept in-frame rearrangements only. Not all clones are present; in checked studies, unresolved V genes account for under half, and no reason is known for the remainder. The sample table lists around 94,000 clones, around 88% of them with a count of one. Jointly, the top ten make up roughly 14% of the sample. Sequenced: blood. The receptor source for this set is a person aged 18 to 75 in good health.

The chain is built from TRBV5-1 and TRBJ2-2; 9 bases agree with TRBD2. CDR1 and CDR2 (germline): SGHRS, YFSETQ. The CDR3 has 14 amino acids. With 4 bases clipped from V and 6 bases from J, the junction kept 4 bases outside the gene matches. CDR3 nucleotide sequence: TGCGCCAGCAGCCCGGGGACTAGCCCCGGGGAGCTGTTTTTT. As protein: CASSPGTSPGELFF.

The J gene is TRBJ2-1, the V gene TRBV6-6, with 7 nucleotides matching TRBD1. Looked up from germline, CDR1 is MNHNY and CDR2 is SVGAGI (reference sequence). With 4 bases clipped from V and 8 bases from J, the junction kept 11 bases outside the gene matches. This CDR3 region has 15 residues. The CDR3 DNA sequence: TGTGCCAGCAGTTTCCGTTTTACAGGGGAAGATGAGCAGTTCTTC. Amino acid sequence: CASSFRFTGEDEQFF.

CDR3 in amino acids: CASSLWTRTKPGNTGELFF. In DNA, the CDR3 is TGTGCCAGCAGCCTCTGGACGAGGACGAAACCGGGGAACACCGGGGAGCTGTTTTTT. This chain joins TRBV5-6 and TRBJ2-2; D unresolved. The CDR3 length is 19 residues. Looked up from germline, CDR1 is SGHDT and CDR2 is YYEEEE. Trimming pared 4 bases from V and 1 base from J, leaving 23 bases between.

This clone was picked up a small number of times. The junction differs from germline at one of its ends, possibly a read error. The rearrangement links TRBV6-4 to TRBJ2-7, with 7 positions matching TRBD1. This CDR3 is built from 11 residues. In germline, CDR1 is MRHNA, CDR2 SNTAGT. The CDR3: CAISYRGEQYF. In DNA form, the CDR3 reads TGTGCCATCAGTTACAGGGGCGAGCAGTACTTC.

This clone appeared a few times. V gene TRBV9 combines with J gene TRBJ1-1; the match to TRBD1 covers 7 bases. This CDR3 is 14 amino acids long. Germline lookup yields CDR1 SGDLS and CDR2 YYNGEE. The V and J ends lost 3 bases and 3 bases, in that order; junction bases with no gene match: 5. CDR3 protein: CASSARGGDTEAFF. The DNA of the CDR3 is TGTGCCAGCAGCGCCAGGGGGGGAGACACTGAAGCTTTCTTT.

V and J are TRBV29-1 and TRBJ2-1, with 9 bases identical to TRBD2. This CDR3 spans 13 amino acids. Trimming cost V 4 bases and J 5 bases; bases outside gene matches: 3. Germline V lookup: CDR1 SQVTM, CDR2 ANQGSEA. The CDR3 DNA follows: TGCAGCGTTGGTGCTAGCGGGGACAATGAGCAGTTCTTC. This encodes CSVGASGDNEQFF.

The V and J genes are TRBV28 and TRBJ2-5, with 8 bases aligning to TRBD1. Unmatched junction bases numbered 12, after V lost 5 bases and J lost 1 base. The CDR3 extends over 17 amino acids. Per the germline V gene, CDR1 is MDHEN and CDR2 is SYDVKM. The CDR3 loop is CASSTLRQGTPQETQYF. The CDR3 DNA follows: TGTGCCAGCAGTACCCTAAGACAGGGGACCCCCCAAGAGACCCAGTACTTC.

This clone was seen once. This chain uses TRBV28 with TRBJ2-1; TRBD2 matches 12 bases. This CDR3 has 15 residues. With V trimmed by 6 bases and J by 9 bases, 9 bases remained unmatched. Germline V lookup: CDR1 MDHEN, CDR2 SYDVKM. The CDR3 DNA sequence: TGTGCCAGCAGACTGACTAGCGGGAGATCGCGTGAGCAGTTCTTC. Translating gives CASRLTSGRSREQFF.

The chain carries TRBV15 and TRBJ1-2, with 10 nucleotides matching TRBD1. V was pared by 1 base and J by 5 bases, with 1 base of the junction left unmatched. Per the germline V gene, CDR1 is LNHNV and CDR2 is YYDKDF (reference sequence). This CDR3 spans 14 amino acids. DNA of the CDR3: TGTGCCACCAGCAGAGCGGGACAGGGGTATGGCTACACCTTC. As protein: CATSRAGQGYGYTF.

As for this clone: A read error may account for a junction end that differs from germline. This chain uses TRBV5-6 with TRBJ2-7; 12 nucleotides align to TRBD1. This CDR3 is built from 15 residues. The germline gives CDR1 SGHDT, CDR2 YYEEEE. CDR3 sequence reads: CASSLGQGAAYEQYF. CDR3 DNA: TGTGCCAGCAGTTTGGGACAGGGGGCTGCCTACGAGCAGTACTTC.

The chain is built from TRBV6-5 and TRBJ1-2, with D uncertain. Per germline, CDR1 MNHEY and CDR2 SVGAGI. The CDR3 covers 14 residues. The V gene lost 7 bases and the J gene lost 4 bases, with 16 bases spanning the gap. The CDR3 coding sequence is TGTGCCAGCAAATTAGTTGTACGGACCTATGGCTACACCTTC. Protein: CASKLVVRTYGYTF.

The chain has TRBV7-2 and TRBJ1-1, with a tentative D call TRBD1 (6 bases). Trimming shortened V by 6 bases and J by 3 bases, and 17 bases separated the two germline ends. This CDR3 is built from 15 residues. The germline gives CDR1 SGHTA, CDR2 FQGNSA. In nucleotides, the CDR3 is TGTGCCAGCAGTCCTGCCGGGGGCGCGGACACTGAAGCTTTCTTT. As protein: CASSPAGGADTEAFF.

This chain joins TRBV12-5 and TRBJ2-2; 10 bases line up with TRBD1. CDR1 is LGHNT, CDR2 FRNRAP, per germline. This CDR3 contains 15 residues. Trimming took 5 bases from V and 6 from J; bases not matched to a gene: 6. The CDR3 spells CASGGDRGVAGELFF. CDR3 bases: TGTGCTAGTGGTGGGGACAGGGGAGTTGCCGGGGAGCTGTTTTTT.

A single count supports this clone. The chain uses TRBV12-2 and TRBJ2-7; the table's D call, TRBD2, has no DNA check behind it. TRBV12-2 is designated a pseudogene. The CDR3 contains 18 residues. CDR3 nucleotides: TGTGCAAGTCGCTCTAGGAAACGAACTAAGGTAGGCTCCTACGAGCAGTACTTC. Encoded protein: CASRSRKRTKVGSYEQYF.

This clone was detected once. The chain employs TRBV19 and TRBJ1-5; no reliable D call. The CDR3 is 13 amino acids. Germline CDR1 and CDR2: LNHDA and SQIVND (reference sequence). V was shortened by 7 bases and J by 7 bases, with 14 bases between the two germline ends. This CDR3 reads CASKTLSEQPQHF. In DNA, the CDR3 is TGTGCCAGTAAAACCCTAAGCGAGCAGCCCCAGCATTTT.

V usage is TRBV19 and J usage is TRBJ1-1; 7 nucleotides line up with TRBD1. There are 15 residues in the CDR3. From germline, CDR1 is LNHDA and CDR2 SQIVND (reference sequence). The V gene end was trimmed by 5 bases and the J gene end by 2 bases; junction bases not matched to a gene: 8. The CDR3 protein is CASSPQDRANTEAFF. In DNA form, the CDR3 reads TGTGCCAGTAGTCCCCAAGACAGGGCAAACACTGAAGCTTTCTTT.

This chain uses TRBV5-3 with TRBJ1-1; D is perhaps TRBD1 (6 bases). TRBV5-3 is recorded as an ORF, its role being uncertain. CDR3 size: 16 residues. Trimming shortened V by 0 bases and J by 1 base, and 13 bases separated the two germline ends. The CDR3: CARSLAVAGENTEAFF. The CDR3 nucleotides are TGTGCCAGAAGCTTGGCCGTCGCAGGGGAGAACACTGAAGCTTTCTTT.

This clone was recorded a few times. This rearrangement joins TRBV7-2 to TRBJ1-6; no clear D gene. V was pared by 1 base and J by 8 bases, with 9 bases between. The CDR3 has 14 residues. Germline values: CDR1 SGHTA, CDR2 FQGNSA. The CDR3 sequence: CASSLGNQYSPLHF. The CDR3 region has the DNA TGTGCCAGCAGCTTAGGGAACCAATATTCACCCCTCCACTTT.

The chain carries TRBV7-2 and TRBJ2-7; perhaps TRBD1 as D (6 bases). Germline-derived CDR1 and CDR2 are SGHTA and FQGNSA. V lost 5 bases and J 6 bases, leaving 17 bases between the germline ends. The CDR3 spans 14 residues. CDR3 nucleotide sequence: TGTGCCAGCAGCCCACAGGGCCCGTCGGGCGAGCAGTACTTC. Translation gives CASSPQGPSGEQYF.

The rearrangement links TRBV7-6 to TRBJ2-5, with 7 bases that match TRBD2. V lost 11 bases and J lost 5; bases outside the gene matches: 11. CDR3 length equals 13 residues. The germline CDR1 and CDR2 sequences are SGHVS and FNYEAQ. The CDR3 DNA sequence: TGTGCCGTCCGGGACTACCCCCAGGAGACCCAGTACTTC. This codes for CAVRDYPQETQYF.

The chain carries TRBV19 and TRBJ1-5; D remains ambiguous. Germline-derived CDR1 and CDR2 are LNHDA and SQIVND (reference sequence). The germline V and J ends were trimmed by 0 bases and 3 bases, with 9 bases remaining between them. CDR3 size: 15 residues. The CDR3, as DNA: TGTGCCAGTAGTATAGATGAGGGATTCAATCAGCCCCAGCATTTT. Its translation: CASSIDEGFNQPQHF.

The J gene is TRBJ1-5, the V gene TRBV11-2; D might be TRBD1 (5 bases). The CDR3 length is 14 residues. V gave up 1 base and J gave up 4 bases, with 8 bases separating them. The V gene's germline CDR1 is SGHAT and CDR2 FQNNGV. DNA of the CDR3: TGTGCCAGCAGCTTAGTCGGGACGAATCAGCCCCAGCATTTT. It is translated as CASSLVGTNQPQHF.

J is TRBJ2-1 and V is TRBV4-1; 10 positions match TRBD2. The CDR3 totals 13 residues. J lost 8 bases, V lost 4 bases, and 2 bases had no gene match. Germline V gives CDR1 MGHRA, CDR2 YSYEKL. In DNA form, the CDR3 reads TGCGCCAGCAGCCTAGCGGGGGGAGATGAGCAGTTCTTC. It codes for CASSLAGGDEQFF.

The J gene is TRBJ2-7, the V gene TRBV30, with D tentatively TRBD1 or TRBD2 (5 bases each). Germline assignment: CDR1 GTSNPN and CDR2 SVGIG (reference sequence). The CDR3 covers 13 residues. Trimming pared 5 bases from V and 2 bases from J, leaving 13 bases between. CDR3 sequence (DNA): TGTGCCTGGCATACCTTGGGGGCCTACGAGCAGTACTTC. It is translated as CAWHTLGAYEQYF.

The chain has TRBV29-1 and TRBJ2-3; TRBD2 matches at 7 bases. V shed 7 bases, J shed 0 bases, and the junction held 22 bases outside the gene matches. Germline V gene lookup returns CDR1 SQVTM and CDR2 ANQGSEA. The CDR3 is 19 residues long. CDR3 nucleotide sequence: TGCAGCGCCGACGACCGCCCCCGAGCGGGAAGTTCTAGCACAGATACGCAGTATTTT. Translation gives CSADDRPRAGSSSTDTQYF.

The chain recombines TRBV28 with TRBJ1-5; 8 nucleotides align to TRBD1. Germline V gene sequence: CDR1 MDHEN, CDR2 SYDVKM. The CDR3 extends over 15 amino acids. Trimming took 5 bases from V and 5 from J; bases not matched to a gene: 8. The CDR3 DNA is TGTGCCAGCAGTGAGGACAGGGCGAAGGATCAGCCCCAGCATTTT. Translated: CASSEDRAKDQPQHF.

This CDR3 reads CASNWGRLNEKLFF. The CDR3 nucleotides read TGTGCCAGTAACTGGGGCAGGCTGAATGAAAAACTGTTTTTT. The chain is built from TRBV19 and TRBJ1-4, with D perhaps TRBD1 (5 bases). Germline assignment: CDR1 LNHDA and CDR2 SQIVND (reference sequence). This CDR3 contains 14 residues. The V gene lost 7 bases and the J gene lost 5 bases, with 14 bases spanning the gap.

The J gene is TRBJ2-1, the V gene TRBV2; 11 nucleotides align to TRBD2. The junction had 3 bases not matched to a gene; V was cut back by 6 bases and J by 5 bases. The CDR3 loop spans 14 amino acids. Germline-derived CDR1 and CDR2 are SNHLY and FYNNEI. The CDR3 sequence is CASSLTSGDNEQFF. The CDR3 nucleotides are TGTGCCAGCAGCCTGACTAGCGGGGACAATGAGCAGTTCTTC.

V gene TRBV5-1 combines with J gene TRBJ2-1; 14 bases are shared with TRBD2. V lost 4 bases, J lost 2 bases, and 11 bases stayed unmatched. Germline-derived CDR1 and CDR2 are SGHRS and YFSETQ. The CDR3 length is 19 residues. The CDR3 protein is CASSDRLAGGPRTYNEQFF. The CDR3 DNA sequence: TGCGCCAGCAGCGATAGACTAGCGGGAGGGCCGAGGACCTACAATGAGCAGTTCTTC.

The chain carries TRBV11-2 and TRBJ2-4; D is ambiguous. CDR3 length: 15 residues. Germline V gene lookup returns CDR1 SGHAT and CDR2 FQNNGV. V shed 1 base and J shed 6 bases, with 13 bases lying between them. The CDR3 DNA follows: TGTGCCAGCAGCTTAGTCCCGTTTGGGGTAAACATTCAGTACTTC. Translation gives CASSLVPFGVNIQYF.

The rearrangement links TRBV2 to TRBJ1-4; no clear D gene. The CDR3 is made up of 14 amino acids. Deletions cut 8 bases from V and 0 bases from J, with 10 bases between. Per the germline V gene, CDR1 is SNHLY and CDR2 is FYNNEI. The CDR3 protein is CASSDGPTNEKLFF. The DNA for the CDR3 is TGTGCCAGCTCGGACGGACCAACTAATGAAAAACTGTTTTTT.

J is TRBJ2-3 and V is TRBV6-5; weak D call: TRBD2 (5 bases). The CDR3 covers 14 residues. Germline loops: CDR1 MNHEY, CDR2 SVGAGI. V lost 0 bases and J 4 bases, leaving 8 bases between the germline ends. The DNA of the CDR3 is TGTGCCAGCAGTTACTCGTCCGGGGCAGATACGCAGTATTTT. Its translation: CASSYSSGADTQYF.